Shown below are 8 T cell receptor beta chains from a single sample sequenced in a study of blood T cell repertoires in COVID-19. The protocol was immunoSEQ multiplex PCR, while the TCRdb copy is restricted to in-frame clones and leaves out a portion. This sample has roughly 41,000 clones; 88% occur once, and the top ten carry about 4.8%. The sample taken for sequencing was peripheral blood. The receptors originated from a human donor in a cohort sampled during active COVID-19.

The CDR3 coding sequence is TGTGCCAGCAGTTACCCCGAAACAGGGGGGGAGACCCAGTACTTC. It yields the protein CASSYPETGGETQYF. V usage is TRBV6-6 and J usage is TRBJ2-5, with 8 nucleotides matching TRBD1. The V and J ends lost 2 bases and 5 bases, in that order; junction bases with no gene match: 7. This CDR3 comprises 15 residues. The V gene's germline CDR1 is MNHNY and CDR2 SVGAGI (reference sequence).

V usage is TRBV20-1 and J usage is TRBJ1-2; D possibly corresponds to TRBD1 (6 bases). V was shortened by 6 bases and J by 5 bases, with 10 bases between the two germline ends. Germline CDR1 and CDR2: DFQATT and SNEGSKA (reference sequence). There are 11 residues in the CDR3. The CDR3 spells CSATGPYGYTF. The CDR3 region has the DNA TGCAGTGCGACAGGTCCTTATGGCTACACCTTC.

This CDR3 reads CASRPGLGGETQYF. CDR3 nucleotides: TGTGCCAGCAGACCCGGGTTAGGGGGAGAGACCCAGTACTTC. The gene calls are TRBV6-5 and TRBJ2-5; the D gene is possibly TRBD1 (6 bases). Germline V gene sequence: CDR1 MNHEY, CDR2 SVGAGI. The CDR3 contains 14 residues. The V end lost 6 bases, the J end lost 4 bases, and 15 bases lay between the germline ends.

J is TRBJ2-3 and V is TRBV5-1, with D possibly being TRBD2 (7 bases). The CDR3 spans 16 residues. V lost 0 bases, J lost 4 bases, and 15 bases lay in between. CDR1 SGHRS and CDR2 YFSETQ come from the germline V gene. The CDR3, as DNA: TGCGCCAGCAGCTTGGTCGGGGGGCGCCGACCAGATACGCAGTATTTT. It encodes CASSLVGGRRPDTQYF.

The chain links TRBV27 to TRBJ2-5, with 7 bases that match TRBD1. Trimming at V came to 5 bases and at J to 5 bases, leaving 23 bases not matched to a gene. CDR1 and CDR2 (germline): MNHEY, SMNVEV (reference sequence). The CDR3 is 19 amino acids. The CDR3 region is CASSLTPLRTGSIRETQYF. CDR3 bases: TGTGCCAGCAGTCTTACCCCCCTGAGGACAGGCTCAATAAGGGAGACCCAGTACTTC.

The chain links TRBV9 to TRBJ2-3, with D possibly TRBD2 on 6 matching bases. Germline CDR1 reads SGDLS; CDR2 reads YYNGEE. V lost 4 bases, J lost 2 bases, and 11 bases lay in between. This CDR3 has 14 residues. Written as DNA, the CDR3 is TGTGCCAGCAGCTCCCGGGGGATCACAGATACGCAGTATTTT. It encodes CASSSRGITDTQYF.

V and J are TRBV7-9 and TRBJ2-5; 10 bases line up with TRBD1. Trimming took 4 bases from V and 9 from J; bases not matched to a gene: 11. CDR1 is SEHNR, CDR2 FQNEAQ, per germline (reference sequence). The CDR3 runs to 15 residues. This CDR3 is CASSWGQGWSGAQYF. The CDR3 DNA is TGTGCCAGCAGCTGGGGACAGGGGTGGTCCGGGGCCCAGTACTTC. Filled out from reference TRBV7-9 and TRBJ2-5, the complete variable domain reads DTGVSQNPRHKITKRGQNVTFRCDPISEHNRLYWYRQTLGQGPEFLTYFQNEAQLEKSRLLSDRFSAERPKGSFSTLEIQRTEQGDSAMYLCASSWGQGWSGAQYFGPGTRLLVL.

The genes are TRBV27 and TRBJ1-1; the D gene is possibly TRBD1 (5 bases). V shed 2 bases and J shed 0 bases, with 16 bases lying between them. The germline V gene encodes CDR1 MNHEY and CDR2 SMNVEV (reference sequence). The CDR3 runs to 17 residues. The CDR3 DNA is TGTGCCAGCAGTTTAAGGGGTGAGATATACATGAACACTGAAGCTTTCTTT. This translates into CASSLRGEIYMNTEAFF.